These 22 T cell receptor beta chains came from one sample sequenced in a study of blood T cell repertoires in COVID-19. Sequencing used immunoSEQ multiplex PCR; TCRdb keeps in-frame clones, though not all of them. The sample yields 150,000 to 200,000 clones, 75% to 90% seen once. Sequencing used peripheral blood. These receptors came from a human donor in a cohort sampled during active COVID-19.

The chain couples TRBV6-2 or TRBV6-3 to TRBJ1-1; D is ambiguous. Trimming took 2 bases from V and 1 from J, leaving 8 bases between them. Looked up from germline, CDR1 is MNHEY and CDR2 is SVGEGT. This CDR3 is built from 14 residues. CDR3 amino acids: CASSYPKQNTEAFF. Here the CDR3 DNA reads TGTGCCAGCAGTTACCCCAAACAGAACACTGAAGCTTTCTTT.

The chain recombines TRBV6-4 with TRBJ2-7; 7 nucleotides agree with TRBD2. The CDR3 extends over 15 amino acids. The V and J ends lost 3 bases and 3 bases, in that order; junction bases with no gene match: 8. Germline CDR1 reads MRHNA; CDR2 reads SNTAGT. CDR3 region: CASSEEAGRVYEQYF. The CDR3 DNA follows: TGTGCCAGCAGTGAAGAGGCAGGGAGGGTCTACGAGCAGTACTTC.

The chain couples TRBV19 to TRBJ1-6; 10 positions match TRBD1. This CDR3 comprises 12 residues. The germline gives CDR1 LNHDA, CDR2 SQIVND (reference sequence). V trimming: 9 bases; J trimming: 9 bases; junction bases outside the gene matches: 2. CDR3 residues: CASGTGVSPLHF. DNA for the CDR3: TGTGCCAGCGGGACAGGGGTTTCACCCCTCCACTTT.

The chain links TRBV6-2 or TRBV6-3 to TRBJ2-1, with 9 bases identical to TRBD1. Unmatched junction bases numbered 8, after V lost 3 bases and J lost 2 bases. This CDR3 is 17 amino acids long. The germline V gene encodes CDR1 MNHEY and CDR2 SVGEGT. DNA of the CDR3: TGTGCCAGCAGTTATAGACCGCGGACAGGGGCCTACAATGAGCAGTTCTTC. It is translated as CASSYRPRTGAYNEQFF.

The chain uses TRBV7-9 and TRBJ2-7, with 11 bases aligning to TRBD1. From germline, CDR1 is SEHNR and CDR2 FQNEAQ (reference sequence). The CDR3 sequence is 16 residues long. V gave up 5 bases and J gave up 6 bases; unmatched junction bases: 12. CDR3 sequence reads: CASSLHSGTGGVEQYF. As DNA, the CDR3 is TGTGCCAGCAGCCTTCATTCCGGGACAGGGGGGGTCGAGCAGTACTTC.

The rearrangement joins TRBV11-3 to TRBJ2-2; D is unresolved. V dropped 1 base and J dropped 7 bases, with 13 bases sitting between them. From germline, CDR1 is SGHNT and CDR2 YENEEA. The CDR3 has 15 amino acids. CDR3 region: CASSLAGSLGGELFF. DNA of the CDR3: TGTGCCAGCAGCTTAGCAGGCTCCCTGGGCGGGGAGCTGTTTTTT.

The chain combines TRBV14 with TRBJ2-4, with D maybe TRBD2 (5 bases). Germline V gives CDR1 SGHDN, CDR2 FVKESK. V lost 4 bases and J 2 bases, leaving 18 bases between the germline ends. This CDR3 has 17 amino acids. CDR3 in DNA: TGTGCCAGCAGCCCCTCCGGACTGGGAGAGACCAAAAACATTCAGTACTTC. Translation: CASSPSGLGETKNIQYF.

The V gene is TRBV28, the J gene TRBJ1-2, with a weak D call TRBD1 (5 bases). With 0 bases removed from V and 0 bases from J, the gap between germline ends came to 8 bases. There are 15 residues in the CDR3. The germline gives CDR1 MDHEN, CDR2 SYDVKM. The CDR3 protein is CASSLWGGANYGYTF. The CDR3 DNA reads TGTGCCAGCAGTTTATGGGGGGGAGCTAACTATGGCTACACCTTC.

To note about this clone: The same CDR3 is also encoded by other DNA sequences in this sample. The chain uses TRBV5-1 and TRBJ1-1, with TRBD1 matching 7 bases. The germline gives CDR1 SGHRS, CDR2 YFSETQ. This CDR3 is 15 amino acids long. The trim removed 2 bases at V and 0 bases at J, leaving 4 bases unmatched. CDR3 nucleotides: TGCGCCAGCAGCTTAACCGGGACAGTGAACACTGAAGCTTTCTTT. This sequence encodes CASSLTGTVNTEAFF.

The chain links TRBV11-2 to TRBJ2-7; TRBD2 agrees at 7 bases. This CDR3 is built from 17 residues. CDR1 and CDR2 from the germline V gene are SGHAT and FQNNGV. After removal of 4 bases from V and 4 bases from J, the junction contained 16 bases not matched to a gene. In nucleotides, the CDR3 is TGTGCCAGCAGCTCCGCAAGGGGAGCGGGGAGCTGGTACGAGCAGTACTTC. Translation gives CASSSARGAGSWYEQYF.

This chain uses TRBV10-3 with TRBJ1-5; 10 nucleotides match TRBD1. CDR1 is ENHRY and CDR2 is SYGVKD in the germline V gene. The V and J ends lost 2 bases and 7 bases, in that order; junction bases with no gene match: 2. The CDR3 covers 14 residues. The CDR3 nucleotides are TGTGCCATCAGTGAGCGACAGGGGGCCCAGCCCCAGCATTTT. Its translation: CAISERQGAQPQHF.

The count of this clone is one. The chain recombines TRBV5-4 with TRBJ1-1, with unresolved D. V lost 4 bases to trimming and J lost 7 bases, with 17 bases between them. Germline V lookup: CDR1 SGHNT, CDR2 YYREEE (reference sequence). The CDR3 totals 14 residues. The CDR3 reads CASSIRRREGEAFF. The CDR3 DNA follows: TGTGCCAGCAGCATCCGGAGGAGGGAGGGTGAAGCTTTCTTT.

The chain links TRBV6-5 to TRBJ2-2; a weak D match, TRBD1 (5 bases). This CDR3 comprises 12 residues. Germline CDR1 MNHEY, CDR2 SVGAGI. Trimming shortened V by 10 bases and J by 3 bases, and 9 bases separated the two germline ends. In DNA form, the CDR3 reads TGTGCCATTTGGACATACACCGGGGAGCTGTTTTTT. Its translation: CAIWTYTGELFF.

This clone was seen repeatedly, ten times or more. This sequence joins TRBV12-3 or TRBV12-4 and TRBJ2-3; possible D gene TRBD2, 6 bases. This CDR3 region has 13 residues. The V end was cut by 3 bases, the J end by 3 bases, with 7 bases between. CDR3 nucleotide sequence: TGTGCCAGCAGTTTGCGGGAAACAGATACGCAGTATTTT. The encoded protein is CASSLRETDTQYF.

The rearrangement links TRBV6-5 to TRBJ1-3; tentative D call: TRBD1 (5 bases). CDR3 length: 14 residues. Trimming shortened V by 6 bases and J by 7 bases, and 16 bases separated the two germline ends. Germline lookup yields CDR1 MNHEY and CDR2 SVGAGI. In DNA form, the CDR3 reads TGTGCCAGCAGGGAGATTTCAGGGTTGAACACCATATATTTT. Its translation: CASREISGLNTIYF.

The chain carries TRBV14 and TRBJ1-2; D is uncertain. Germline-derived CDR1 and CDR2 are SGHDN and FVKESK. Trimming took 0 bases from V and 6 from J, leaving 8 bases between them. This CDR3 has 13 residues. CDR3 loop: CASSQDDGDGYTF. CDR3 DNA sequence: TGTGCCAGCAGCCAAGACGACGGGGATGGCTACACCTTC. Looking up the rest from reference TRBV14 and TRBJ1-2 gives the full variable domain: EAGVTQFPSHSVIEKGQTVTLRCDPISGHDNLYWYRRVMGKEIKFLLHFVKESKQDESGMPNNRFLAERTGGTYSTLKVQPAELEDSGVYFCASSQDDGDGYTFGSGTRLTVV.

This chain joins TRBV5-1 and TRBJ2-1; TRBD2 matches at 11 bases. Trimming removed 0 bases from V and 9 bases from J; junction bases left unmatched: 5. The CDR3 has 15 amino acids. Germline V gene lookup returns CDR1 SGHRS and CDR2 YFSETQ. The CDR3 spells CASSLEVAGGFEQFF. DNA for the CDR3: TGCGCCAGCAGCTTGGAGGTAGCGGGAGGGTTTGAGCAGTTCTTC.

The genes are TRBV24-1 and TRBJ2-3; tentatively, D is TRBD2 (5 bases). Trimming pared 0 bases from V and 6 bases from J, leaving 15 bases between. Germline CDR1 reads KGHDR; CDR2 reads SFDVKD. There are 16 residues in the CDR3. The CDR3: CATSDLQGRPGDTQYF. As DNA, the CDR3 is TGTGCCACCAGTGATTTGCAAGGCAGGCCGGGGGATACGCAGTATTTT.

The chain couples TRBV12-3 or TRBV12-4 to TRBJ1-2; 7 bases agree with TRBD1. There are 12 residues in the CDR3. Germline trimming cut 7 bases from V and 8 bases from J; bases unmatched to any gene: 7. The CDR3 here is CASTPGTAGYTF. The CDR3 nucleotides are TGTGCCAGCACCCCCGGGACAGCAGGCTACACCTTC.

The DNA of the CDR3 is TGTGCCGTCTCGGGACAGGGAGCAGATACGCAGTATTTT. It yields the protein CAVSGQGADTQYF. The chain couples TRBV10-3 to TRBJ2-3; 9 positions match TRBD1. Per germline, CDR1 ENHRY and CDR2 SYGVKD. CDR3 size: 13 residues. The ends lost 11 bases at V and 4 bases at J; junction bases unmatched: 7.

A few counts support this clone. The chain recombines TRBV6-1 with TRBJ2-7; 10 bases fit TRBD2. V lost 2 bases to trimming and J lost 3 bases; unmatched junction nucleotides: 4. There are 15 residues in the CDR3. Germline CDR1 reads MNHNS; CDR2 reads SASEGT. The CDR3 DNA follows: TGTGCCAGCAGTGAATCGGCTAGCGGGAGCTACGAGCAGTACTTC. Amino acid sequence: CASSESASGSYEQYF.

This clone was counted a single time. The chain joins TRBV12-3 or TRBV12-4 to TRBJ2-5; no definite D call. The CDR3 has 13 residues. V was clipped by 6 bases and J by 5 bases, with 13 bases between them. The CDR3 DNA reads as TGTGCCAGCAGCAGACCCACAGTGGAGACCCAGTACTTC. It yields the protein CASSRPTVETQYF.